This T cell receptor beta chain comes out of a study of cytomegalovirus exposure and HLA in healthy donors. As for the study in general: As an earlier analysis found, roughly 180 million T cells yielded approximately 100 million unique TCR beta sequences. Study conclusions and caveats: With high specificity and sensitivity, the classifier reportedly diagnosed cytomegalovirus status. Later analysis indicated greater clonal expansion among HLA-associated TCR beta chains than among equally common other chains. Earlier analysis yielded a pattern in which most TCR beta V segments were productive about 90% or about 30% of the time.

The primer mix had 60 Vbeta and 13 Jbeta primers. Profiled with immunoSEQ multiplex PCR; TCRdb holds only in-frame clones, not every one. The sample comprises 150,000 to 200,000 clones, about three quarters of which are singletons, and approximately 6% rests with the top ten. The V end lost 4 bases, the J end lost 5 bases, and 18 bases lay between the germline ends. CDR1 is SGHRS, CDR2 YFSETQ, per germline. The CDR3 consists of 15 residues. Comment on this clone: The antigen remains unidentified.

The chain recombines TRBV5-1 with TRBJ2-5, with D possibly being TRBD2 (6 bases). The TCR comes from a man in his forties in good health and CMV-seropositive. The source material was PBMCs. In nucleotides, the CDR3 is TGCGCCAGCAGCGACGGGGATAGCGGAGTGGAGACCCAGTACTTC. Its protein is CASSDGDSGVETQYF.